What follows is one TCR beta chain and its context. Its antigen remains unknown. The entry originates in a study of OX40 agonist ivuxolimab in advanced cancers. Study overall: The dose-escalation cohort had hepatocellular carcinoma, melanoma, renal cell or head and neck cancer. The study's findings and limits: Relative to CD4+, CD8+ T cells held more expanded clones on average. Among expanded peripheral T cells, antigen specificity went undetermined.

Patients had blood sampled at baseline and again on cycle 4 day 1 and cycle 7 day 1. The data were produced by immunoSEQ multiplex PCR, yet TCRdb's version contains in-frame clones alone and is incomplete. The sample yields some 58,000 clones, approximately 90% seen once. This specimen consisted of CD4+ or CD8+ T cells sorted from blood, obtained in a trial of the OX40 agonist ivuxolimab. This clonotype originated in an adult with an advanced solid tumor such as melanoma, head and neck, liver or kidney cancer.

Here the CDR3 DNA reads TGTGCCAGCAGCCGGGGACTAGCGGGGGGGATCGAGGATACGCAGTATTTT. Amino acid sequence: CASSRGLAGGIEDTQYF. The chain uses TRBV11-2 and TRBJ2-3; 16 bases match TRBD2. V trimming: 5 bases; J trimming: 6 bases; junction bases outside the gene matches: 8. The CDR3 length is 17 residues. Germline assignment: CDR1 SGHAT and CDR2 FQNNGV.